This TCR beta chain derives from a study of Ad26.COV2.S vaccination and SARS-CoV-2 variants. For the study at large: COV1001, an Ad26.COV2.S trial, supplied this vaccine-arm donor. Study-wide points: Recipients given vaccine exceeded placebo recipients in spike-specific TCR breadth.

Regarding this clone: The antigen is not known.

The treatment was: around 19 received Ad26.COV2.S at low or high dose, single or two shots; about 5 received placebo; per-sample allocation not given. The samples date from day 63 after the first vaccine or placebo injection. Its platform was an Ad26 vector, and its expressed antigen was Wuhan-strain SARS-CoV-2 spike. CDR3 size: 14 residues. Per germline, CDR1 MNHEY and CDR2 SMNVEV (reference sequence). Trimming removed 6 bases at V and 3 bases at J, with 15 bases between. Libraries were prepared by immunoSEQ multiplex PCR; TCRdb keeps only in-frame clonotypes and omits some of them. The sample yields roughly 400,000 clones, roughly 90% seen once.

This receptor was identified in a person between 18 and 59 years old who received the Ad26.COV2.S COVID-19 vaccine or a placebo. Sequences were derived from peripheral blood, sampled in a trial of Ad26.COV2.S vaccine versus placebo. The chain joins TRBV27 to TRBJ2-7; D perhaps matches TRBD2 (7 bases). The DNA for the CDR3 is TGTGCCAGCAGCCCCGGGGGGCTCCTCTACGAGCAGTACTTC. Encoded protein: CASSPGGLLYEQYF.